These T cell receptor beta chains were read from a single sample in a study of blood T cell repertoires in COVID-19. TCRdb's table, derived via immunoSEQ multiplex PCR, lists solely in-frame clones and lacks some. The sample holds roughly 170,000 clones; around nine tenths are singletons and the top ten take roughly 0.85%. Sample: peripheral blood. The receptors come from a woman aged 18-30 years who had recovered from COVID-19. The conserved cysteine and the conserved F or W are not part of the CDR3 here. A D gene is named only where the DNA matches it firmly. Clone size is not always given. Where it is, it says once, few, many or a class for expanded clones.

ASGIAGGKETQY	TRBJ2-5	.	TRBV6-6	TRBD2
ATSNNRGRNEKLF	TRBJ1-4	.	TRBV15	TRBD1
ASSDPYGEQNTEAF	TRBJ1-1	.	TRBV10-2	.
ASSAAAGGADTQY	TRBJ2-3	.	TRBV6-4	TRBD2
ASYPDSGLRGYT	TRBJ1-2	few	TRBV18	.
AIPGNNRVYEQY	TRBJ2-7	.	TRBV21-1	.
ASSLAGGEGVTEAF	TRBJ1-1	.	TRBV5-1	.
ASSWGGQGKETQY	TRBJ2-5	.	TRBV7-7	TRBD1
ASSKSGQAEGGNTIY	TRBJ1-3	once	TRBV19	TRBD1
ASSPIGHGPYEQY	TRBJ2-7	.	TRBV3-1/TRBV3-2	.
ASTLDPYGYT	TRBJ1-2	.	TRBV13	.
ATSRVRTGLGEQY	TRBJ2-7	.	TRBV15	TRBD1
ASSSGTIIAYEQY	TRBJ2-7	.	TRBV2	.
ASSPQGTGNSGANVLT	TRBJ2-6	.	TRBV18	TRBD1
ASNQVGTGGEVGELF	TRBJ2-2	.	TRBV7-2	TRBD1
ASSRGRLGDTEAF	TRBJ1-1	.	TRBV19	.
ASSQEIGGDNEQF	TRBJ2-1	.	TRBV4-3	TRBD2
ASSEGDRGWTNEKLF	TRBJ1-4	.	TRBV25-1	TRBD1
AWSTGTGDSPLH	TRBJ1-6	.	TRBV30	TRBD1
SVGTNTDTQY	TRBJ2-3	.	TRBV29-1	.
ASSPRTGGTGNTIY	TRBJ1-3	few	TRBV19	TRBD1
ATSDSSGDRYNEQF	TRBJ2-1	.	TRBV24-1	TRBD2
ATRGAANTGELF	TRBJ2-2	.	TRBV24-1	.
ATSRGTGVATNEKLF	TRBJ1-4	.	TRBV15	TRBD1
ASSPLRTGELF	TRBJ2-2	.	TRBV14	.
ASSYSAGYKNIQY	TRBJ2-4	few	TRBV6-2/TRBV6-3	.
ASSPEAGGANVLT	TRBJ2-6	.	TRBV18	.
ASSSRTTQETQY	TRBJ2-5	.	TRBV2	.
ASSQDLQALPYNEQF	TRBJ2-1	.	TRBV4-1	.
ASSPASGSYHEQF	TRBJ2-1	.	TRBV7-3	TRBD2
ASSQDGSGGSYEQY	TRBJ2-7	.	TRBV4-3	TRBD2
ASSPESSPSTDTQY	TRBJ2-3	.	TRBV18	.
ASSPGLSGGGYEQY	TRBJ2-7	.	TRBV5-4	TRBD2
ASSQVARTGYGYT	TRBJ1-2	.	TRBV4-1	TRBD1
ASRPRRSSYEQY	TRBJ2-7	.	TRBV28	.
ASRGIRGTGELF	TRBJ2-2	.	TRBV9	.
ASSSQGAGRNQPQH	TRBJ1-5	.	TRBV6-5	TRBD1
ASSQVPDANYGYT	TRBJ1-2	.	TRBV4-1	.
ATSDSPGGLAYNEQF	TRBJ2-1	.	TRBV24-1	TRBD2
ASSHGQGAREQY	TRBJ2-7	once	TRBV6-5	TRBD1
ASSLEGQNYGYT	TRBJ1-2	.	TRBV7-9	TRBD1
AGYSGTYNEQF	TRBJ2-1	.	TRBV2	TRBD2
ASSFTGSPGNTIY	TRBJ1-3	once	TRBV5-1	.
ASSPRTGPRT	TRBJ1-2	.	TRBV5-4	TRBD1
ASSPQGWSTEAF	TRBJ1-1	.	TRBV6-2/TRBV6-3	.
ASSPGLNIQY	TRBJ2-4	.	TRBV7-8	.
ATSSFTGDSSYEQY	TRBJ2-7	.	TRBV15	.
ASSLNRAATEAF	TRBJ1-1	.	TRBV7-9	.
ASNTGWGADTQY	TRBJ2-3	.	TRBV27	.
ASSRGVSGRTDTQY	TRBJ2-3	.	TRBV7-2	TRBD2
ASSPGTGYTYNEQF	TRBJ2-1	.	TRBV4-3	.
ATNQDRGSPLH	TRBJ1-6	.	TRBV15	TRBD1
ASSDGSTGELF	TRBJ2-2	.	TRBV6-4	.
ASSFQGYGYT	TRBJ1-2	.	TRBV7-2	.